Sequencing of this TCR beta chain was carried out in a study of blood T cell repertoires in COVID-19. Study in general: Whether acute or convalescent, the COVID-19 samples came from the United States, Italy and Spain. The cDNA or gDNA used as material had been derived from T cells, B-cell-depleted T cells, or PBMCs.

Followed longitudinally, the Seattle patients had been enrolled during active infection. Authors' analysis steps: Quantification of nucleated cells was approximated via reference gene primer amplification. Here immunoSEQ multiplex PCR was the method, and the copy in TCRdb shows in-frame clones only, minus some. The V and J calls and clone size were taken over from that table, and D and trimming were inferred from the DNA. This repertoire shows fewer than 200,000 clones, just under 90% found once; its top ten account for under 15%. Trimming cost V 6 bases and J 7 bases; bases outside gene matches: 19. The CDR3 covers 16 residues. Germline V gene sequence: CDR1 GTSNPN, CDR2 SVGIG (reference sequence).

The chain links TRBV30 to TRBJ2-5; 8 bases line up with TRBD2. The clonotype originates from a woman aged 70-85 years with COVID-19, enrolled during active disease. Sequenced input: peripheral blood. The CDR3 loop reads CACEGSAGADGGTQYF. For the CDR3, the DNA is TGTGCCTGTGAGGGATCAGCGGGAGCTGATGGGGGGACCCAGTACTTC.